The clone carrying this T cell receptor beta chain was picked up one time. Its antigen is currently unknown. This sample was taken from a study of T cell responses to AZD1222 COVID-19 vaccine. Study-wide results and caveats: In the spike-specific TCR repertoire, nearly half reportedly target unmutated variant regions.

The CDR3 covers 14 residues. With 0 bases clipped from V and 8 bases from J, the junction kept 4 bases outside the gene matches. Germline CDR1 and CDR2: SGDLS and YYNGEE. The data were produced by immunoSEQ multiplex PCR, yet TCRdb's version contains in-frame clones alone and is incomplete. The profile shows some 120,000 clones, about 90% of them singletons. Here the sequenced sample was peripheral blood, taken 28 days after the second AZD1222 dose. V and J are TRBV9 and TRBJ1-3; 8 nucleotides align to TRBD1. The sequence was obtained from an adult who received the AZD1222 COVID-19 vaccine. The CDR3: CASSVGTGLDTIYF. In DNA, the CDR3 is TGTGCCAGCAGCGTAGGGACAGGGTTGGACACCATATATTTT. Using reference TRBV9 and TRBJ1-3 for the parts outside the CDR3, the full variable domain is DSGVTQTPKHLITATGQRVTLRCSPRSGDLSVYWYQQSLDQGLQFLIQYYNGEERAKGNILERFSAQQFPDLHSELNLSSLELGDSALYFCASSVGTGLDTIYFGEGSWLTVV.